The clone carrying this T cell receptor (beta chain) appeared a single time. At one end, the junction sequence differs from germline, possibly due to a read error. This sample stems from a study of blood T cell repertoires in COVID-19. Turning to the study itself: PBMCs, B-cell-depleted T cells, or T cells provided the cDNA or gDNA that made up the material.

Source study methods: Reference gene primer amplification in the assay estimated nucleated cell counts. Produced via immunoSEQ multiplex PCR; TCRdb's table is partial and in-frame only. That table gives V, J and clone size, and the DNA gave D and trimming. The sample includes more than 60,000 clones, 84% of them seen just once. This CDR3 region has 12 residues. Per germline, CDR1 MNHNS and CDR2 SASEGT. The chain joins TRBV6-1 to TRBJ1-2; the D is unclear. The source of this sequence is a man over 45 with acute or convalescent COVID-19. Material: peripheral blood. In DNA form, the CDR3 reads TGTGCCAGCAGGGAAGGGCTGTATGGCTACACCTTC. This gives the protein CASREGLYGYTF.